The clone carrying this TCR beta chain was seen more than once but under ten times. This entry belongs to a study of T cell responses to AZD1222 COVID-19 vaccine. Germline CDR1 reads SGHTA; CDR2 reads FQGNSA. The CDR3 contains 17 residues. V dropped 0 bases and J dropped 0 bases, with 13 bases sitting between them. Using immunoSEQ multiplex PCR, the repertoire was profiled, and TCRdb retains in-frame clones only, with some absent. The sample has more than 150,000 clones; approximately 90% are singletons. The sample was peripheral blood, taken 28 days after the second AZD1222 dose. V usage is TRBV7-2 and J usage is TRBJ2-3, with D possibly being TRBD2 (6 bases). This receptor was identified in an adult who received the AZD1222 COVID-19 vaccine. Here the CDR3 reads CASSLAFGLASTDTQYF. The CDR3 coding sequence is TGTGCCAGCAGCTTAGCGTTTGGTCTAGCGAGCACAGATACGCAGTATTTT.